This T cell receptor beta chain was captured by sequencing in a study of T-cell reconstitution after alpha-beta-depleted transplantation in children. The library targeted TCRbeta and was prepared with unique molecular identifiers. MiXCR was run by TCRdb on the PCR reads, yielding one entry per CDR3 protein. The table has about 300,000 distinct CDR3 sequences, around 7.3% seen once. The study, taken as a whole, reports: When one year had passed after transplant, most T-cell counts and diversity came from newly produced T cells.

The CDR3 is 16 amino acids. The germline CDR1 and CDR2 sequences are WNHNN and SYGVQD (reference sequence). Trimming left V 3 bases short and J 4 bases short, with 16 bases between. About this clonotype itself: The antigen is not known.

The input for sequencing was peripheral blood, taken 360 days after TCRalphabeta/CD19-depleted stem cell transplant. This chain joins TRBV10-1 and TRBJ2-1; D not certain. This receptor was identified in a female patient aged 2 to 10 who had a stem cell transplant for Fanconi anemia, so the T cells may come from the graft donor. CDR3 loop: CASSDWAARGYNEQFF. DNA for the CDR3: TGCGCCAGCAGTGATTGGGCCGCACGCGGTTACAATGAGCAGTTCTTC.